This T cell receptor (beta chain) was sequenced for a study of T cell responses to AZD1222 COVID-19 vaccine (TCRdb year 2021). With respect to the entire study: AZD1222 recipients with second doses at about 4 weeks or about 12 weeks were pooled, because spike-specific TCR depth and breadth did not differ between schedules. TCR sequencing was performed for roughly 250 trial participants, of whom some 200 were given two doses of AZD1222 and approximately 25 were given two doses of MenACWY control vaccine. Enrollment into the trials was organized by age into subgroups of 18-55, 56-69 and 70-plus years, and those subgroups contained around 150, 28 and 57 TCR-sequenced participants, respectively.

Beyond this particular receptor, the publication reports: The vaccine-associated CD4 TCRs covered the entire spike protein, and the dominant responses fell in regions 160-218 and 743-854. Reportedly, close to half of the unique spike-specific TCRs recognized epitopes lying outside the regions that are mutated in the B.1.351 and B.1.1.7 variants. Because no samples from the day 14 peak response were available, repertoires could be characterized only after the peak T cell response. Participants were mostly white British and included more females than males, and it was suggested by the authors that clonal diversity may have been underestimated. In the small 56-69-year group, the increase in depth fell short of significance, most likely because of low power. Conclusions about previously exposed vaccinees are limited because only a handful of AZD1222 recipients were SARS-CoV-2 seropositive at baseline. A significant rise in spike-specific TCR breadth and depth was observed after two AZD1222 doses relative to day 0 and relative to MenACWY recipients.

Remarks on this clone: This clone's antigen is unknown. Per-base quality was not reported, and no clone a single base away is much larger than it.

CDR1 and CDR2, per the germline V gene, are SGHTS and YDEGEE. V and J are truncated by 6 bases and 4 bases respectively, leaving an intervening sequence of 7 bases. Reading from cysteine to phenylalanine, the CDR3 counts 12 amino acids. Only CDR3 DNA remains: 36 bases, in frame from the first base. The CDR3 regions of human TCRbeta chains were analyzed by immunosequencing. In the authors' own workflow: TCRs in the repertoires were matched against a reference library of SARS-CoV-2-specific TCRs that had been generated with the MIRA antigen-specificity platform. Breadth was defined as the fraction of unique TCRs that were SARS-CoV-2-associated. Depth was defined as the fraction of total T cells that were SARS-CoV-2-associated. Each spike-specific TCR was assigned to its reactive spike region and to a CD4 or CD8 class using the MIRA data. Log10-transformed breadth and depth values were compared by one-way ANOVA with Sidak's multiple comparisons tests. TCRdb holds this immuneACCESS table with in-frame rearrangements only. Some clones are missing; in checked studies, unresolved V genes explain under half, and the rest has no known cause. Clone size and V and J calls were adopted from that table, with D and trimming inferred from the DNA. The sample profile shows more than 90,000 clones; approximately 86% of them were found once. The ten largest clones capture about 1.5% of the sample.

The meaning of the sample's time point label: baseline before first vaccination. Samples from vaccinated people were obtained from the UK trials COV001 and COV002, which included a single-blind randomized controlled phase 2/3 trial of AZD1222 (ChAdOx1 nCoV-19) in healthy adults. For TCRbeta chain sequencing, PBMC samples were collected from trial participants at day 0 and at day 28 after the second dose. The specimen comprised peripheral blood, sampled on day 0 of AZD1222 vaccination. The sequence was obtained from an adult in good health. This receptor chain uses TRBV5-8 and TRBJ2-2, with no D gene named confidently. The sequence in DNA is TGTGCCAGCATGCGATTCACCGGGGAGCTGTTTTTT. This sequence encodes CASMRFTGELFF.